This T cell receptor beta chain was profiled in a study of shared clonotypes between healthy human individuals. Germline CDR1 is SQVTM and CDR2 is ANQGSEA. This CDR3 is 16 amino acids long. V trimming: 5 bases; J trimming: 0 bases; junction bases outside the gene matches: 9. In replicate PCRs of sorted subsets, roughly 200 ng DNA, some 28,000 T cell genomes, was used. Some clones are missing from TCRdb's copy, which holds only in-frame ones; the method was immunoSEQ multiplex PCR. Counted here are 1 million to 1.2 million clones, roughly 80% occurring once; the ten biggest clones make up 0.89%. General observations from the study: Non-shared clonotypes showed lower generation probabilities than clonotypes common to all four donors. For naive CD4 cells, roughly 5% of clonotypes were shared across a handful of donors.

For this clone: Antigen: not known.

Sequenced material: memory CD4+ T cells from PBMCs. Subset in this sample: CD45RA-negative fraction. The rearrangement joins TRBV29-1 to TRBJ2-2; 7 bases are shared with TRBD2. The source is a man aged 18 to 30 in good health. Some clones in this sample may be carry-over from other donors' samples. The CDR3 DNA sequence: TGCAGCGTTTCACCTCCTAGCGGAACGAACACCGGGGAGCTGTTTTTT. It specifies CSVSPPSGTNTGELFF.